The 10 T cell receptor beta chains reported below all come from one sample, sequenced in a study of OX40 agonist ivuxolimab in advanced cancers. TCRdb's copy holds only in-frame clones and misses some; the assay was immunoSEQ multiplex PCR. The sample yields about 58,000 clones, roughly four fifths seen once. The specimen comprised CD4+ or CD8+ T cells sorted from blood, sampled in a trial of the OX40 agonist ivuxolimab. These receptors were obtained from an adult with an advanced solid tumor such as melanoma, head and neck, liver or kidney cancer.

CDR3: CASEPGQGTDTQYF. CDR3 in DNA: TGTGCCAGTGAACCGGGACAGGGTACAGATACGCAGTATTTT. This chain links TRBV2 with TRBJ2-3, with TRBD1 matching over 9 bases. The CDR3 sequence is 14 residues long. Germline V CDR1 and CDR2: SNHLY, FYNNEI. V trimming: 9 bases; J trimming: 3 bases; junction bases outside the gene matches: 7.

This rearrangement joins TRBV9 to TRBJ2-3, with 9 bases that match TRBD2. CDR1 is SGDLS and CDR2 is YYNGEE in the germline V gene. The CDR3 totals 16 residues. After removal of 0 bases from V and 5 bases from J, the junction contained 7 bases not matched to a gene. DNA for the CDR3: TGTGCCAGCAGCGTAGAAGGCGGGGGGGTCCGAGATACGCAGTATTTT. Amino acids: CASSVEGGGVRDTQYF.

The rearrangement joins TRBV12-5 to TRBJ1-3, with D possibly being TRBD1 (5 bases). Germline V lookup: CDR1 LGHNT, CDR2 FRNRAP. The CDR3 runs to 15 residues. V lost 8 bases, J lost 0 bases, and 14 bases lay in between. CDR3: CASKAGGGSGNTIYF. Written as DNA, the CDR3 is TGTGCTAGTAAAGCCGGGGGGGGCTCTGGAAACACCATATATTTT.

The chain carries TRBV5-1 and TRBJ2-1; 7 bases match TRBD1. V lost 2 bases, J lost 0 bases, and 5 bases stayed unmatched. The CDR3 sequence is 16 residues long. CDR1 is SGHRS, CDR2 YFSETQ, per germline. The CDR3 DNA reads as TGCGCCAGCAGCTTAACGGGACAGAGCTCCTACAATGAGCAGTTCTTC. This translates into CASSLTGQSSYNEQFF.

The chain carries TRBV28 and TRBJ1-5; no reliable D call. The ends were cut back, 2 bases at V and 3 bases at J, with 11 bases in the middle. Germline lookup yields CDR1 MDHEN and CDR2 SYDVKM. This CDR3 spans 15 amino acids. CDR3 DNA sequence: TGTGCCAGCAGTTTAGGACGCAGAGTCAATCAGCCCCAGCATTTT. It codes for CASSLGRRVNQPQHF.

The genes are TRBV18 and TRBJ1-4, with D possibly TRBD1 on 5 matching bases. CDR1 is KGHSH, CDR2 LQKENI, per germline. The V end was cut by 5 bases, the J end by 11 bases, with 21 bases between. The CDR3 length is 15 residues. In nucleotides, the CDR3 is TGTGCCAGCTCATTTGGAGACCCAGGGCGGGAGAAACTGTTTTTT. This encodes CASSFGDPGREKLFF. Supplemented by reference TRBV18 and TRBJ1-4, the full variable domain reads NAGVMQNPRHLVRRRGQEARLRCSPMKGHSHVYWYRQLPEEGLKFMVYLQKENIIDESGMPKERFSAEFPKEGPSILRIQQVVRGDSAAYFCASSFGDPGREKLFFGSGTQLSVL.

The rearrangement links TRBV4-1 to TRBJ1-4; D may be TRBD1 (5 bases). Germline assignment: CDR1 MGHRA and CDR2 YSYEKL. The V end was cut by 4 bases, the J end by 6 bases, with 18 bases between. This CDR3 spans 16 amino acids. The CDR3, as DNA: TGCGCCAGCAGCCTATTGCCAGGGTCTTTGGATGAAAAACTGTTTTTT. Translated: CASSLLPGSLDEKLFF.

The chain joins TRBV7-9 to TRBJ2-2; tentatively, D is TRBD2 (5 bases). The V end lost 1 base, the J end lost 0 bases, and 9 bases lay between the germline ends. Germline assignment: CDR1 SEHNR and CDR2 FQNEAQ (reference sequence). This CDR3 region has 16 residues. CDR3 amino acids: CASSLDTRANTGELFF. CDR3 coding DNA: TGTGCCAGCAGCTTAGACACTAGGGCGAACACCGGGGAGCTGTTTTTT.

The chain has TRBV5-6 and TRBJ1-4, with D tentatively TRBD1 (5 bases). Looked up from germline, CDR1 is SGHDT and CDR2 is YYEEEE. Deletions cut 3 bases from V and 4 bases from J, with 19 bases between. This CDR3 has 17 amino acids. CDR3 sequence: CASSSPAWGSDNEKLFF. Written as DNA, the CDR3 is TGTGCCAGCAGCTCACCAGCCTGGGGGAGTGATAATGAAAAACTGTTTTTT.

This clone showed up just a few times. The gene calls are TRBV18 and TRBJ1-5, with D possibly TRBD1 on 6 matching bases. The CDR3 has 13 residues. With 4 bases removed from V and 3 bases from J, the gap between germline ends came to 7 bases. Per germline, CDR1 KGHSH and CDR2 LQKENI. The CDR3 protein is CASSQGDNQPQHF. CDR3 nucleotides: TGTGCCAGCTCACAGGGGGACAATCAGCCCCAGCATTTT. The variable domain in full, completed from reference TRBV18 and TRBJ1-5, reads NAGVMQNPRHLVRRRGQEARLRCSPMKGHSHVYWYRQLPEEGLKFMVYLQKENIIDESGMPKERFSAEFPKEGPSILRIQQVVRGDSAAYFCASSQGDNQPQHFGDGTRLSIL.